This section outlines one T cell receptor (beta chain) sequence together with its context. Its antigen is unidentified. The data were obtained in a study of cytomegalovirus exposure and HLA in healthy donors. The V gene lost 7 bases and the J gene lost 2 bases, with 27 bases spanning the gap. The CDR3 loop spans 18 amino acids. In germline, CDR1 is SGHAT, CDR2 FQNNGV. The PCR was carried out with 60 Vbeta primers and 13 Jbeta primers. This table comes from immunoSEQ multiplex PCR, and its TCRdb copy is limited to in-frame clones, with some not included. The record lists around 140,000 clones, of which the ten most abundant hold approximately 1%. General study points: What a later analysis reportedly showed was that an Asian-associated ancestry cluster had fewer N-insertions than the roughly 720-donor mean.

This TCR was recovered from a male donor in good health and CMV-seronegative. Specimen: PBMCs. V usage is TRBV11-2 and J usage is TRBJ2-7; TRBD1 might be the D (6 bases). CDR3 DNA sequence: TGTGCCAGCAACGTTCCGGCCCTAGTGACAGGATCCCCCTACGAGCAGTACTTC. Translation: CASNVPALVTGSPYEQYF.